The 7 T cell receptor beta chains below all came from one sample that was sequenced in a study of blood T cells in healthy people across ages (dated by TCRdb to the mid-2010s). Libraries were constructed by 5' RACE. TCRdb records Illumina HiSeq 2500 as the sequencer. The second PCR ran for roughly 7 to 12 cycles and used a J-beta primer mix along with a sample-barcoded 5' primer. TCRdb itself trimmed the public reads at Q25 with fastp, ran MiXCR and retained productive beta chains. Every CDR3 protein is listed once, alongside the most common genes and DNA of its rows. This sample comprises 450,000 to 700,000 distinct CDR3 sequences, 27% of them detected only once. The biggest ten clones account for 15% to 20% of the sample. The sample taken for sequencing was blood. These receptors were obtained from a woman between 65 and 79 years old in good health.

This clonotype was recorded a few times. V usage is TRBV2 and J usage is TRBJ2-1; D is possibly TRBD1 (5 bases). V dropped 7 bases and J dropped 1 base, with 8 bases sitting between them. The CDR3 loop spans 13 amino acids. Germline CDR1 is SNHLY and CDR2 is FYNNEI. CDR3 protein: CASNQGSYNEQFF. DNA for the CDR3: TGTGCCAGCAACCAGGGTTCCTACAATGAGCAGTTCTTC.

The chain has TRBV24-1 and TRBJ2-5; D is possibly TRBD2 (6 bases). TRBJ2-1 explains the end of the DNA better; the J call may be wrong. This CDR3 has 12 residues. Germline values: CDR1 KGHDR, CDR2 SFDVKD. CDR3 amino acids: CATTGLDNEQFF. The CDR3 region has the DNA TGTGCCACGACGGGACTCGACAATGAGCAGTTCTTC.

V usage is TRBV20-1 and J usage is TRBJ1-2; a weak D match, TRBD1 (5 bases). There are 11 residues in the CDR3. V was clipped by 5 bases and J by 6 bases, with 10 bases between them. Germline-derived CDR1 and CDR2 are DFQATT and SNEGSKA (reference sequence). The CDR3 region is CSAPGKDGYTF. CDR3 DNA sequence: TGCAGTGCTCCAGGGAAGGATGGCTACACCTTC.

The table lists this clonotype with many counts. This chain joins TRBV7-3 and TRBJ1-1; no firm D call. The V gene lost 6 bases and the J gene lost 1 base, with 9 bases spanning the gap. In germline, CDR1 is SGHTA, CDR2 FQGTGA. This CDR3 region has 13 residues. The CDR3 reads CASRRDENTEAFF. The CDR3 DNA sequence: TGTGCCAGCAGGAGAGACGAGAACACTGAAGCTTTCTTT. The whole variable domain, remainder taken from reference TRBV7-3 and TRBJ1-1, is GAGVSQTPSNKVTEKGKYVELRCDPISGHTALYWYRQSLGQGPEFLIYFQGTGAADDSGLPNDRFFAVRPEGSVSTLKIQRTERGDSAVYLCASRRDENTEAFFGQGTRLTVV.

The chain joins TRBV27 to TRBJ2-5, with a tentative D call TRBD2 (6 bases). The J call may be wrong; the DNA end is better matched by TRBJ2-7. Germline values: CDR1 MNHEY, CDR2 SMNVEV (reference sequence). The CDR3 has 13 residues. CDR3 amino acids: CASSSSARGEQYF. The CDR3 DNA sequence: TGTGCCAGCAGTTCATCAGCGCGGGGCGAGCAGTACTTC.

This clonotype was seen only a few times. The chain joins TRBV29-1 to TRBJ2-3; D is possibly TRBD2 (7 bases). The CDR3 covers 12 residues. Germline V gene data show CDR1 as SQVTM and CDR2 as ANQGSEA. Trimming left V 6 bases short and J 4 bases short, with 11 bases between. DNA for the CDR3: TGCAGCGTAGGAGGGGGGGCAGATACGCAGTATTTT. It yields the protein CSVGGGADTQYF.

The rearrangement uses TRBV7-2 and TRBJ2-7; the D call may be TRBD1 or TRBD2 (5 bases each). The germline V gene encodes CDR1 SGHTA and CDR2 FQGNSA. V lost 1 base, J lost 6 bases, and 10 bases lay in between. The CDR3 sequence is 13 residues long. The CDR3: CASSLEQAGEQYF. The DNA of the CDR3 is TGTGCCAGCAGCTTAGAACAGGCGGGCGAGCAGTACTTC.